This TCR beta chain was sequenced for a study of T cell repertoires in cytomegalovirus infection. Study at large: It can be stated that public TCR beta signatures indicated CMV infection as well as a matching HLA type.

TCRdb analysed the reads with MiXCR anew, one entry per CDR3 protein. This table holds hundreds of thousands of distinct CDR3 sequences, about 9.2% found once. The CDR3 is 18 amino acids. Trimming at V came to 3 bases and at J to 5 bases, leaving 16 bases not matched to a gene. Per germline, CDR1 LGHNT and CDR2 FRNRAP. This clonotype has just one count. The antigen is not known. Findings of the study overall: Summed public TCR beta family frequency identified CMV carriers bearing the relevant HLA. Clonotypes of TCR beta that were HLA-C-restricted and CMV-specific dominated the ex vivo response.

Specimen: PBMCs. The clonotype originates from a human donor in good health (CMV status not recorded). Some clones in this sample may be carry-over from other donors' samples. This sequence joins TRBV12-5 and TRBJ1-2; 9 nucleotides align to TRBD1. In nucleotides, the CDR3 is TGTGCTAGTGGTTTTACCGCGGGAAAGGGACAGGGAGCATATGGCTACACCTTC. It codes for CASGFTAGKGQGAYGYTF.